This T cell receptor beta chain emerged from a study of blood T cell repertoires in COVID-19. Study-level background: Sites in the United States, Italy and Spain provided acute and convalescent COVID-19 samples. From T cells, B-cell-depleted T cells, or PBMCs came the material, which was cDNA or gDNA.

Assay: immunoSEQ multiplex PCR; the TCRdb copy retains only in-frame clones and omits some. This table holds about 250,000 clones, 70% to 90% found once. After removal of 4 bases from V and 0 bases from J, the junction contained 5 bases not matched to a gene. The CDR3 totals 15 residues. Germline V lookup: CDR1 SGHDN, CDR2 FVKESK. The study drew participants aged about 18 to 89 years from about two dozen US areas. Two negative PCRs, clearance, or symptom resolution were required of recovered Cohort 3 donors. The sequencing input was PBMCs or T cells enriched from blood (not recorded which). The chain employs TRBV14 and TRBJ1-1; the match to TRBD1 covers 7 bases. The receptor's source is a woman aged 50 to 60 who had recovered from COVID-19. The CDR3 loop is CASSRLTGMNTEAFF. Written as DNA, the CDR3 is TGTGCCAGCAGCCGCTTGACAGGGATGAACACTGAAGCTTTCTTT.